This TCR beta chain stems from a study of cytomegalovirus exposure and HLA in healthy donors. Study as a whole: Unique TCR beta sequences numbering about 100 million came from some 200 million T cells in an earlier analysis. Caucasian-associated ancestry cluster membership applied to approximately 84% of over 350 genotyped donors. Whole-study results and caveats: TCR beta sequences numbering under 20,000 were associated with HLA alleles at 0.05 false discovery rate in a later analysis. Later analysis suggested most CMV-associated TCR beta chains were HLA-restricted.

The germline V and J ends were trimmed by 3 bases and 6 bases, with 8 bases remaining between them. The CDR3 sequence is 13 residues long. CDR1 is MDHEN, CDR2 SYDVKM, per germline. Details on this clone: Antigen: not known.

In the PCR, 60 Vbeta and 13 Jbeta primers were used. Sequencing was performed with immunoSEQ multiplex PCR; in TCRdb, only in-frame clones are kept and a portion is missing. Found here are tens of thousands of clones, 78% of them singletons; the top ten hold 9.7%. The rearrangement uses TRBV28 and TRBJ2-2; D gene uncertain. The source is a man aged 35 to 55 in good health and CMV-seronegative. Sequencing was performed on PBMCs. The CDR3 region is CASSLRRSGELFF. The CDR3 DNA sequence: TGTGCCAGCAGTTTGAGGCGGTCCGGGGAGCTGTTTTTT. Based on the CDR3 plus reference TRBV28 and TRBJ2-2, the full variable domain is DVKVTQSSRYLVKRTGEKVFLECVQDMDHENMFWYRQDPGLGLRLIYFSYDVKMKEKGDIPEGYSVSREKKERFSLILESASTNQTSMYLCASSLRRSGELFFGEGSRLTVL.